This record covers a single TCR beta chain. Its antigen is still unknown. Under the ViraFEST assay, PBMC were stimulated with viral peptide pools so that antigen-specific CD4+ T cells expanded. Sequencing was performed afterwards. With more than nine days of culture completed, CD4+ T cells were isolated. By PCR, the person was confirmed to have had SARS-CoV-2 infection between March and December 2020. Either the BNT162b2 or mRNA-1273 vaccine was given to participants in two doses. Cultures of about 2 million PBMC per well contained 9.5 to 10 IU/ml IL-2 plus 10 ug/ml peptides. Data came from immunoSEQ multiplex PCR; TCRdb stores just in-frame clones and leaves some out. The sample includes about 13,000 clones, 73% of them seen just once. This record comes from a study of vaccination effects on CD4 cells after COVID-19. Germline CDR1 SNHLY, CDR2 FYNNEI. V lost 6 bases to trimming and J lost 8 bases, with 10 bases between them. This CDR3 comprises 12 residues.

Study-wide points: Marked clonal contraction was seen in infection- and vaccine-induced clones late after vaccination. Newly vaccine-induced clones made up most of the convalescents' post-vaccine spike-reactive clones.

The material was CD4+ T cells from PBMCs cultured with HCoV-NL63 spike peptides, obtained after COVID-19 vaccination. The gene calls are TRBV2 and TRBJ1-4; D is ambiguous. The sequence derives from a human donor who had a prior SARS-CoV-2 infection. Here the CDR3 reads CASRGEGEKLFF. CDR3 in DNA: TGTGCCAGCAGAGGAGAAGGGGAAAAACTGTTTTTT.